The text below deals with one T cell receptor (beta chain). This sample is drawn from a study of blood T cell repertoires in COVID-19. Overall study context: Sites in the United States, Italy and Spain provided acute and convalescent COVID-19 samples. In each case, the material was cDNA or gDNA derived from T cells, B-cell-depleted T cells, or PBMCs.

This CDR3 contains 16 residues. Germline V lookup: CDR1 LNHDA, CDR2 SQIVND (reference sequence). The V gene end was trimmed by 4 bases and the J gene end by 2 bases; junction bases not matched to a gene: 6. As originally analysed: Estimates of nucleated cell counts were drawn from the amplification of reference gene primers. TCRdb's table, derived via immunoSEQ multiplex PCR, lists solely in-frame clones and lacks some. V, J and clone size reflect that table, while D and trimming were determined from the DNA. The sample consists of about 49,000 clones, around 87% of them appearing once. The clonotype comes from a woman aged 80 or over with COVID-19, enrolled during active disease. Sequenced input: peripheral blood. The chain combines TRBV19 with TRBJ1-4, with TRBD1 matching over 8 bases. The CDR3 protein is CASSNRGSRTNEKLFF. The CDR3 DNA reads as TGTGCCAGTAGTAACAGGGGGAGTCGGACTAATGAAAAACTGTTTTTT.